Below are 18 T cell receptor beta chains sequenced from a single sample in a study of CD8 T cells in Susac syndrome. Reverse transcription of roughly 0.5 to 1 ug RNA used random hexamers. Each CDR3 protein is one row after TCRdb ran MiXCR on the immunoSEQ multiplex PCR reads. Here the sample spans about 290,000 distinct CDR3 sequences, roughly 85% being singletons. The sample comprised CD8+ T cells from PBMCs. These receptors were collected from a human donor with multiple sclerosis.

The rearrangement joins TRBV7-9 to TRBJ2-1; 7 positions match TRBD2. This CDR3 contains 16 residues. Losses at the gene ends were 5 bases for V and 10 bases for J; bases not matched to a gene: 17. Germline V lookup: CDR1 SEHNR, CDR2 FQNEAQ (reference sequence). CDR3 in amino acids: CASSPQVAGTKVEQFF. For the CDR3, the DNA is TGTGCCAGCAGCCCCCAGGTAGCGGGTACAAAGGTCGAGCAGTTCTTC.

The rearrangement joins TRBV4-3 to TRBJ2-1; D possibly corresponds to TRBD2 (6 bases). The V end was cut by 4 bases, the J end by 2 bases, with 12 bases between. There are 15 residues in the CDR3. Looked up from germline, CDR1 is LGHNA and CDR2 is YSLEER. CDR3 DNA: TGCGCCAGCAGCCCCGGGAGCCCCCCCTACAATGAGCAGTTCTTC. It yields the protein CASSPGSPPYNEQFF.

CDR3 region: CASTGRQGRTYEQYF. CDR3 nucleotide sequence: TGTGCCAGCACTGGAAGACAGGGGAGAACCTACGAGCAGTACTTC. V and J are TRBV25-1 and TRBJ2-7; 8 positions agree with TRBD1. The CDR3 extends over 15 amino acids. Germline CDR1 and CDR2: MGHDK and SYGVNS. J lost 2 bases, V lost 7 bases, and 10 bases had no gene match.

The gene calls are TRBV30 and TRBJ1-2; D is unresolved. Trimming removed 0 bases from V and 1 base from J, with 15 bases in between. CDR1 is GTSNPN, CDR2 SVGIG, per germline (reference sequence). The CDR3 length is 16 residues. CDR3 bases: TGTGCCTGGAGTGTACTCGGAGGAGCACGTAACTATGGCTACACCTTC. Amino acids: CAWSVLGGARNYGYTF. Full variable domain (missing parts from reference TRBV30 and TRBJ1-2): SQTIHQWPATLVQPVGSPLSLECTVEGTSNPNLYWYRQAAGRGLQLLFYSVGIGQISSEVPQNLSASRPQDRQFILSSKKLLLSDSGFYLCAWSVLGGARNYGYTFGSGTRLTVV.

The CDR3 coding sequence is TGTGCCAGCAGTTTCCCCGGAGAACATAGCAATCAGCCCCAGCATTTT. This sequence encodes CASSFPGEHSNQPQHF. The rearrangement uses TRBV28 and TRBJ1-5, with unresolved D. Germline CDR1 MDHEN, CDR2 SYDVKM. V shed 3 bases and J shed 0 bases, with 12 bases lying between them. The CDR3 sequence is 16 residues long.

The CDR3, as DNA: TGCAGCGCACTGGGGGATAGTGACAATCAGCCCCAGCATTTT. Amino acids: CSALGDSDNQPQHF. The V and J genes are TRBV29-1 and TRBJ1-5, with D possibly matching TRBD1 (5 bases). CDR1 and CDR2 from the germline V gene are SQVTM and ANQGSEA. Trimming pared 7 bases from V and 3 bases from J, leaving 16 bases between. This CDR3 contains 14 residues. The full variable domain, in which reference TRBV29-1 and TRBJ1-5 provide the parts outside the CDR3, is SAVISQKPSRDICQRGTSLTIQCQVDSQVTMMFWYRQQPGQSLTLIATANQGSEATYESGFVIDKFPISRPNLTFSTLTVSNMSPEDSSIYLCSALGDSDNQPQHFGDGTRLSIL.

This chain joins TRBV29-1 and TRBJ2-5; a possible D gene is TRBD2 (7 bases). V lost 4 bases to trimming and J lost 3 bases, with 9 bases between them. Per germline, CDR1 SQVTM and CDR2 ANQGSEA. CDR3 size: 12 residues. DNA for the CDR3: TGCAGCGTTGGAGGGGGGGAAGAGACCCAGTACTTC. Translated, it gives CSVGGGEETQYF.

The V and J genes are TRBV4-1 and TRBJ2-2; D gene ambiguous. The CDR3 is made up of 14 amino acids. Germline CDR1 MGHRA, CDR2 YSYEKL. Trimming removed 0 bases from V and 4 bases from J, with 6 bases in between. The CDR3 is CASSQESGTGELFF. The CDR3 coding sequence is TGCGCCAGCAGCCAAGAGTCGGGCACCGGGGAGCTGTTTTTT.

The gene calls are TRBV29-1 and TRBJ1-2; 9 bases are shared with TRBD1. CDR1 and CDR2 (germline): SQVTM, ANQGSEA. This CDR3 contains 13 residues. The V gene end was trimmed by 2 bases and the J gene end by 5 bases; junction bases not matched to a gene: 3. The CDR3 loop is CSVEPDRGYGYTF. Written as DNA, the CDR3 is TGCAGCGTTGAACCCGACAGGGGGTATGGCTACACCTTC.

The rearrangement joins TRBV7-9 to TRBJ2-2; 11 nucleotides align to TRBD2. The V gene's germline CDR1 is SEHNR and CDR2 FQNEAQ (reference sequence). J gave up 3 bases and V 7 bases, and 13 bases lay outside the gene matches. The CDR3 consists of 18 residues. The CDR3 protein is CASTMGLAERDDTGELFF. CDR3 nucleotide sequence: TGTGCCAGCACCATGGGACTAGCGGAGCGGGATGACACCGGGGAGCTGTTTTTT.

J is TRBJ1-1 and V is TRBV5-1; D gene uncertain. The germline V and J ends were trimmed by 2 bases and 3 bases, with 11 bases remaining between them. The CDR3 is 14 amino acids. Germline V CDR1 and CDR2: SGHRS, YFSETQ. In DNA, the CDR3 is TGCGCCAGCAGCTTTGCGGGTGGGTACACTGAAGCTTTCTTT. Translating gives CASSFAGGYTEAFF.

The chain has TRBV6-5 and TRBJ1-1; no reliable D call. V shed 1 base and J shed 0 bases, with 3 bases lying between them. Germline CDR1 is MNHEY and CDR2 is SVGAGI. The CDR3 spans 13 residues. CDR3 bases: TGTGCCAGCAGTTACTGGCTGAACACTGAAGCTTTCTTT. It is translated as CASSYWLNTEAFF.

This clonotype was found once. The chain recombines TRBV6-5 with TRBJ2-1, with 10 nucleotides matching TRBD2. This CDR3 contains 19 residues. The germline V gene encodes CDR1 MNHEY and CDR2 SVGAGI. Trimming removed 1 base from V and 5 bases from J; junction bases left unmatched: 14. CDR3 in DNA: TGTGCCAGCAGTTACTATGCTAGCGGGAGTGGGCCGGCGGACAATGAGCAGTTCTTC. Its translation: CASSYYASGSGPADNEQFF.

In regard to this clonotype: The junction and the germline gene differ at one end; a read error may be behind it. The rearrangement uses TRBV4-2 and TRBJ2-7; D unresolved. The CDR3 has 14 residues. CDR1 is LGHNA and CDR2 is YNFKEQ in the germline V gene. CDR3 DNA sequence: TGTGGCAGCAGCCAAGACGGTAGCTCCTACGAGCAGTACTTC. This translates into CGSSQDGSSYEQYF.

This chain links TRBV7-2 with TRBJ2-5, with D possibly matching TRBD2 (6 bases). CDR3 length: 16 residues. Germline CDR1 SGHTA, CDR2 FQGNSA. The ends were cut back, 8 bases at V and 2 bases at J, with 21 bases in the middle. The CDR3 coding sequence is TGTGCCAGCCGAAATAAGCCCCTAGCGCCACAAGAGACCCAGTACTTC. This codes for CASRNKPLAPQETQYF. The entire variable domain, with the rest obtained from reference TRBV7-2 and TRBJ2-5, is as follows: GAGVSQSPSNKVTEKGKDVELRCDPISGHTALYWYRQSLGQGLEFLIYFQGNSAPDKSGLPSDRFSAERTGGSVSTLTIQRTQQEDSAVYLCASRNKPLAPQETQYFGPGTRLLVL.

The CDR3, as DNA: TGTGCCAGCAGCTCCCCTCTTCACGGCTACACCTTC. Its protein is CASSSPLHGYTF. J is TRBJ1-2 and V is TRBV28; D gene uncertain. Germline assignment: CDR1 MDHEN and CDR2 SYDVKM. The CDR3 is 12 amino acids. The V gene lost 6 bases and the J gene lost 8 bases, with 13 bases spanning the gap.

The chain couples TRBV2 to TRBJ1-5; no clear D. The germline V gene encodes CDR1 SNHLY and CDR2 FYNNEI. The ends were cut back, 4 bases at V and 6 bases at J, with 19 bases in the middle. The CDR3 has 16 residues. The CDR3 protein is CASSVSHPSIVQPQHF. Here the CDR3 DNA reads TGTGCCAGCAGTGTGTCTCACCCTTCGATAGTTCAGCCCCAGCATTTT.

J is TRBJ2-7 and V is TRBV6-5, with a weak D call TRBD2 (5 bases). The CDR3 contains 13 residues. CDR1 and CDR2 from the germline V gene are MNHEY and SVGAGI. V was shortened by 0 bases and J by 5 bases, with 8 bases between the two germline ends. In DNA, the CDR3 is TGTGCCAGCAGTTACTCGGACGGGGACGAGCAGTACTTC. As protein: CASSYSDGDEQYF.